This TCR beta chain came from a study of identical twins. Notes on the study in general: The degree of excess twin sharing was weaker in beta out-of-frame sequences.

All of the donors were Caucasians in good health. TCRdb used MiXCR to reprocess the 5' RACE reads, holding one entry per CDR3 protein. The sample lists a few hundred thousand distinct CDR3 sequences, around 8% occurring once. V was shortened by 5 bases and J by 2 bases, with 9 bases between the two germline ends. The CDR3 sequence is 14 residues long. This clonotype was detected a few times. Its antigen is not known. The same data also went into a second study, on yellow fever vaccine responses in identical twins.

The sample consisted of CD8+ T cells sorted from blood. This chain links TRBV12-3 or TRBV12-4 with TRBJ2-2; D gene uncertain. The sequence derives from a woman aged 18 to 35 in good health. CDR3 amino acids: CASSPAINTGELFF. As DNA, the CDR3 is TGTGCCAGCAGTCCCGCGATAAACACCGGGGAGCTGTTTTTT.